This is a list of T cell receptor beta chains from one sample in a study of post-analysis software for immune sequencing data. TCRdb reprocessed the PCR reads with MiXCR, giving one entry per CDR3 protein. The repertoire holds roughly 870,000 distinct CDR3 sequences, approximately 53% seen once, with approximately 4.4% in the top ten. Source material: blood. The receptor set was obtained from a girl aged 10 to 17 with multiple sclerosis. Both conserved end residues are part of each CDR3. A D gene is named only where the DNA matches it firmly. Size is omitted from some rows. Given values are once, few, many or a class for expanded clones.

CDR3aa,CDR3nt,j_gene,v_gene,d_gene,abundance
CASTEGAGQETQYF,TGTGCCAGCACCGAGGGGGCGGGGCAAGAGACCCAGTACTTC,TRBJ2-5,TRBV7-8,NA,few
CASSSSGTSYNEQFF,TGTGCCAGCAGCTCCAGCGGGACATCCTACAATGAGCAGTTCTTC,TRBJ2-1,TRBV7-3,NA,few
CSARDLFGTDYEQYF,TGCAGTGCTAGAGATCTTTTTGGGACAGATTACGAGCAGTACTTC,TRBJ2-7,TRBV20-1,TRBD1,few
CSARLPGTGVNYGYTF,TGCAGTGCTAGGCTCCCCGGGACAGGGGTTAACTATGGCTACACCTTC,TRBJ1-2,TRBV20-1,TRBD1,NA
CASSAGPRNEQFF,TGTGCCAGCAGTGCGGGACCGAGGAATGAGCAGTTCTTC,TRBJ2-1,TRBV6-4,NA,NA
CASGGKADTQYF,TGTGCCAGCGGGGGGAAAGCAGATACGCAGTATTTT,TRBJ2-3,TRBV12-3/TRBV12-4,NA,NA
CASSLIQGRQTQYF,TGCGCCAGCAGCTTGATACAGGGAAGGCAGACCCAGTACTTC,TRBJ2-5,TRBV5-1,NA,NA
CASRQGQGTYEQYF,TGCGCCAGCAGACAGGGACAGGGGACCTACGAGCAGTACTTC,TRBJ2-7,TRBV5-1,TRBD1,NA
CASSQGSGNEQYF,TGTGCCAGCAGCCAAGGATCTGGGAACGAGCAGTACTTC,TRBJ2-7,TRBV3-1,NA,NA
CSARDRARQGNEKQYF,TGCAGTGCTAGAGATCGGGCTCGTCAGGGTAACGAGAAGCAGTACTTC,TRBJ2-4,TRBV20-1,NA,NA
CSAVSGISYNEQYF,TGCAGTGCCGTAAGCGGGATTTCCTACAATGAGCAGTACTTC,TRBJ2-7,TRBV20-1,TRBD2,NA
CAISEGLAQETQYF,TGTGCCATCAGTGAGGGACTAGCCCAAGAGACCCAGTACTTC,TRBJ2-5,TRBV10-3,TRBD2,NA